These T cell receptor beta chains were read from a single sample in a study of blood T cell repertoires in COVID-19. Assay: immunoSEQ multiplex PCR; the TCRdb copy retains only in-frame clones and omits some. The repertoire consists of fewer than 600,000 clones, with 70% to 90% occurring once and the leading ten covering less than 2%. The sequencing sample was made of PBMCs or T cells enriched from blood (not recorded which). These receptors all stem from a woman in her thirties or forties who had recovered from COVID-19. Each CDR3 is given with its conserved first and last residue. D genes are given only for firm matches. Size values are once, few and many counts, or a class for expanded clones, and some rows have none.

>.|TRBJ2-7|TRBV6-5|14|once
CASSYSRGVYEQYF
TGTGCCAGCAGTTACTCCCGCGGAGTCTACGAGCAGTACTTC
>.|TRBJ2-7|TRBV3-1/TRBV3-2|16|.
CASSQDPRLDPSRKYF
TGTGCCAGCAGCCAAGATCCGAGACTAGACCCCTCACGTAAGTACTTC
>.|TRBJ2-7|TRBV7-2|14|.
CASSLLGHPYEQYF
TGTGCCAGCAGCTTATTGGGACACCCCTACGAGCAGTACTTC
>.|TRBJ1-1|TRBV5-1|14|.
CASSGGTKNTEAFF
TGCGCCAGCAGCGGCGGGACGAAGAACACTGAAGCTTTCTTT
>TRBD2|TRBJ2-1|TRBV2|18|.
CASSSGTSGPFVYNEQFF
TGTGCCAGCAGTTCCGGGACTAGCGGCCCTTTTGTATACAATGAGCAGTTCTTC
>.|TRBJ1-3|TRBV6-5|14|.
CASRARGSGNTIYF
TGTGCCAGCAGGGCCAGAGGGAGCGGAAACACCATATATTTT
>.|TRBJ1-1|TRBV24-1|14|.
CATSEQCRVAEAFF
TGTGCCACCAGTGAACAATGCAGGGTGGCTGAAGCTTTCTTT
>.|TRBJ2-3|TRBV5-1|17|.
CASSFPPRGTYTDTQYF
TGCGCCAGCAGCTTCCCTCCTCGCGGGACCTACACAGATACGCAGTATTTT
>TRBD2|TRBJ2-3|TRBV30|15|.
CAWSVRTSGTDTQYF
TGTGCCTGGAGTGTCCGGACTAGCGGTACAGATACGCAGTATTTT
>TRBD2|TRBJ2-7|TRBV7-2|16|.
CASSLWEGTSGYEQYF
TGTGCCAGCAGCTTATGGGAGGGGACTAGCGGATACGAGCAGTACTTC
>TRBD1|TRBJ2-7|TRBV29-1|14|.
CSVQRTGQGGEQYF
TGCAGCGTCCAAAGAACGGGACAGGGTGGCGAGCAGTACTTC
>.|TRBJ1-1|TRBV4-3|15|.
CASSQVLRMNTEAFF
TGCGCCAGCAGCCAAGTCCTCAGAATGAACACTGAAGCTTTCTTT
>.|TRBJ2-7|TRBV10-3|15|.
CAISESVGLIYEQYF
TGTGCCATCAGTGAGTCAGTCGGACTGATCTACGAGCAGTACTTC
>TRBD2|TRBJ2-7|TRBV30|14|.
CAWSDSGDPYEQYF
TGTGCCTGGAGTGATAGCGGGGACCCCTACGAGCAGTACTTC
>.|TRBJ1-1|TRBV19|13|.
CASSYAGGSEAFF
TGTGCCAGTAGTTATGCTGGGGGGTCTGAAGCTTTCTTT
>.|TRBJ2-7|TRBV21-1|11|.
CAISPTYEQYF
TGTGCCATTTCACCTACCTACGAGCAGTACTTC
>.|TRBJ2-2|TRBV4-3|14|.
CASSQDVLALTLFF
TGCGCCAGCAGCCAAGATGTTCTAGCCCTGACGCTGTTTTTT
>TRBD1|TRBJ1-2|TRBV5-4|14|.
CASSPAGGNYGYTF
TGTGCCAGCAGCCCAGCAGGGGGGAACTATGGCTACACCTTC
>.|TRBJ1-4|TRBV3-1/TRBV3-2|12|.
CASSQESEKLFF
TGTGCCAGCAGCCAGGAGAGTGAAAAACTGTTTTTT
>TRBD1|TRBJ2-3|TRBV4-1|14|.
CASSHDRGTDTQYF
TGCGCCAGCAGCCACGACAGGGGCACAGATACGCAGTATTTT
>.|TRBJ1-2|TRBV18|15|.
CASSTSTGRDYGYTF
TGTGCCAGCTCTACTTCGACAGGAAGGGACTATGGCTACACCTTC
>TRBD2|TRBJ2-2|TRBV11-3|16|.
CASSLGLAVNTGELFF
TGTGCCAGCAGCTTGGGACTAGCGGTCAACACCGGGGAGCTGTTTTTT
>TRBD1|TRBJ1-1|TRBV18|16|.
CASSPGQGGGSTEAFF
TGTGCCAGCTCACCGGGACAGGGGGGAGGTAGTACTGAAGCTTTCTTT
>TRBD2|TRBJ2-7|TRBV10-3|16|.
CAISESNSGRGYEQYF
TGTGCCATCAGTGAGTCGAATAGCGGGAGAGGGTACGAGCAGTACTTC
>.|TRBJ2-5|TRBV4-3|13|.
CASSHQYRETQYF
TGCGCCAGCAGCCATCAGTACAGGGAGACCCAGTACTTC
>TRBD1|TRBJ1-4|TRBV5-1|13|.
CASSLTGDEKLFF
TGCGCCAGCAGCTTGACAGGGGATGAAAAACTGTTTTTT
>TRBD2|TRBJ2-7|TRBV7-8|17|.
CASSSLARGAGVHEQYF
TGTGCCAGCAGCTCTTTGGCAAGGGGAGCGGGAGTACACGAGCAGTACTTC
>TRBD1|TRBJ1-1|TRBV4-1|15|.
CASSQDWTGGSEAFF
TGCGCCAGCAGCCAAGATTGGACAGGGGGCTCTGAAGCTTTCTTT
>.|TRBJ1-1|TRBV15|16|.
CATSRPSGVMNTEAFF
TGTGCCACCAGCAGACCCAGCGGGGTCATGAACACTGAAGCTTTCTTT
>TRBD2|TRBJ2-3|TRBV7-2|17|.
CASSLAVIAGPFYTQYF
TGTGCCAGCAGCTTAGCGGTCATAGCGGGACCGTTTTATACGCAGTATTTT
>.|TRBJ1-1|TRBV9|13|.
CASSVRYDTEAFF
TGTGCCAGCAGTGTACGCTATGACACTGAAGCTTTCTTT
>.|TRBJ2-3|TRBV15|16|few
CATRNLRDGRGDTQYF
TGTGCCACCAGAAACCTTCGGGACGGGCGGGGTGATACGCAGTATTTT
>TRBD1|TRBJ1-6|TRBV6-2/TRBV6-3|17|few
CASSYDRVMTYNSPLHF
TGTGCCAGCAGTTACGACAGGGTGATGACCTATAATTCACCCCTCCACTTT
>TRBD1|TRBJ2-5|TRBV19|15|once
CASAPGQGRRETQYF
TGTGCCAGTGCCCCGGGACAGGGGCGCCGGGAGACCCAGTACTTC
>.|TRBJ1-2|TRBV7-6|17|.
CASSLRSGGMTNYGYTF
TGTGCCAGCAGCTTACGGTCTGGGGGGATGACTAACTATGGCTACACCTTC
>.|TRBJ1-1|TRBV30|11|few
CAWSLSTEAFF
TGTGCCTGGAGTCTATCGACTGAAGCTTTCTTT
>.|TRBJ1-1|TRBV6-5|14|.
CASSYSDLNTEAFF
TGTGCCAGCAGTTACTCGGACTTGAACACTGAAGCTTTCTTT